The 13 T cell receptor beta chains below come from one sample, sequenced in a study of T cell changes during pregnancy in multiple sclerosis. Measured with immunoSEQ multiplex PCR; TCRdb has only the in-frame clones, and not every one. The sample carries tens of thousands of clones, more than 85% recorded once. The sample in question was CD4+ T cells from peripheral blood mononuclear cells, obtained in the first trimester of pregnancy. Receptors were obtained from a female donor in good health, enrolled as a control in a pregnancy study.

The rearrangement uses TRBV18 and TRBJ2-5, with D perhaps matching TRBD2 (5 bases). The germline CDR1 and CDR2 sequences are KGHSH and LQKENI. V lost 2 bases, J lost 5 bases, and 9 bases lay in between. There are 13 residues in the CDR3. The CDR3 spells CASSPRTGETQYF. CDR3 DNA: TGTGCCAGCTCACCAAGGACTGGGGAGACCCAGTACTTC.

This clone occurred a few times. The chain joins TRBV23-1 to TRBJ2-7; TRBD2 agrees at 9 bases. TRBV23-1 carries the ORF label, with uncertain function. The CDR3 runs 17 residues. The ends lost 2 bases at V and 3 bases at J; junction bases unmatched: 11. This chain's CDR3 is CASSQTHTRLADYEQYF. The CDR3 bases are TGCGCCAGCAGTCAAACTCACACCCGACTAGCGGACTACGAGCAGTACTTC.

V gene TRBV14 combines with J gene TRBJ2-5; no definite D call. From germline, CDR1 is SGHDN and CDR2 FVKESK. V lost 0 bases and J lost 1, with 3 bases in between. The CDR3 has 13 residues. For the CDR3, the DNA is TGTGCCAGCAGCCAAGACCTCCAAGAGACCCAGTACTTC. Its translation: CASSQDLQETQYF.

V is TRBV19 and J is TRBJ2-1; 9 bases line up with TRBD2. The germline V gene encodes CDR1 LNHDA and CDR2 SQIVND (reference sequence). This CDR3 has 17 amino acids. Trimming removed 4 bases from V and 3 bases from J; junction bases left unmatched: 10. In DNA form, the CDR3 reads TGTGCCAGTAGTACTTTGACTAGCGGAGCCGGCTACAATGAGCAGTTCTTC. It specifies CASSTLTSGAGYNEQFF.

In this sample, this clone turned up a few times. CDR3 bases: TGTGCCAGCAGCTTGGTTTACCGAGGGGGTAATGAAAAACTGTTTTTT. Residues: CASSLVYRGGNEKLFF. The chain employs TRBV5-5 and TRBJ1-4, with TRBD1 as a possible D gene (6 bases). There are 16 residues in the CDR3. Germline V gene data show CDR1 as SGHKS and CDR2 as YYEKEE (reference sequence). V lost 0 bases and J lost 4, with 13 bases in between. The variable domain in full, with the rest retrieved from reference TRBV5-5 and TRBJ1-4, is DAGVTQSPTHLIKTRGQQVTLRCSPISGHKSVSWYQQVLGQGPQFIFQYYEKEERGRGNFPDRFSARQFPNYSSELNVNALLLGDSALYLCASSLVYRGGNEKLFFGSGTQLSVL.

The chain recombines TRBV29-1 with TRBJ1-5; D unclear. CDR1 and CDR2 from the germline V gene are SQVTM and ANQGSEA. The CDR3 loop spans 13 amino acids. The V gene lost 4 bases and the J gene lost 5 bases, with 12 bases spanning the gap. The CDR3 region has the DNA TGCAGCGTTGGTGCGGACGGGGATCAGCCCCAGCATTTT. Translation gives CSVGADGDQPQHF.

The rearrangement uses TRBV27 and TRBJ1-6, with D unresolved. Trimming removed 3 bases at V and 10 bases at J, with 7 bases between. The CDR3 is made up of 12 amino acids. CDR1 is MNHEY, CDR2 SMNVEV, per germline (reference sequence). CDR3 residues: CASSFRRSPLHF. In DNA, the CDR3 is TGTGCCAGCAGTTTTCGGAGGTCACCCCTCCACTTT.

The chain recombines TRBV28 with TRBJ2-3; maybe TRBD1 (5 bases). V lost 6 bases and J 1 base, leaving 11 bases between the germline ends. There are 14 residues in the CDR3. Germline V gives CDR1 MDHEN, CDR2 SYDVKM. CDR3 nucleotide sequence: TGTGCCAGCAGCTCCCAAGGGGGCACAGATACGCAGTATTTT. Its protein product is CASSSQGGTDTQYF.

The CDR3 region is CAISEPGDSNQPQHF. The CDR3 DNA reads TGTGCCATCAGTGAACCCGGGGATAGCAATCAGCCCCAGCATTTT. V is TRBV10-3 and J is TRBJ1-5; no reliable D call. V was pared by 3 bases and J by 0 bases, with 9 bases between. Germline assignment: CDR1 ENHRY and CDR2 SYGVKD. The CDR3 is 15 amino acids.

The chain has TRBV7-9 and TRBJ1-1; maybe TRBD1 (6 bases). The V gene's germline CDR1 is SEHNR and CDR2 FQNEAQ (reference sequence). CDR3 length: 14 residues. V was pared by 5 bases and J by 3 bases, with 13 bases between. The CDR3 DNA reads as TGTGCCAGCAGCCCCAGGGGCTGGGACACTGAAGCTTTCTTT. It translates to CASSPRGWDTEAFF. Together with reference TRBV7-9 and TRBJ1-1, the CDR3 gives the full variable domain: DTGVSQNPRHKITKRGQNVTFRCDPISEHNRLYWYRQTLGQGPEFLTYFQNEAQLEKSRLLSDRFSAERPKGSFSTLEIQRTEQGDSAMYLCASSPRGWDTEAFFGQGTRLTVV.

The gene calls are TRBV5-4 and TRBJ1-2, with a weak D call TRBD1 (5 bases). Trimming removed 4 bases from V and 4 bases from J, with 17 bases in between. Germline V gene lookup returns CDR1 SGHNT and CDR2 YYREEE (reference sequence). The CDR3 is 15 amino acids. The CDR3 DNA reads TGTGCCAGCAGCCCTGCGGGCAGGGAGGGCTATGGCTACACCTTC. This gives the protein CASSPAGREGYGYTF.

This chain connects TRBV19 to TRBJ2-7; TRBD1 aligns across 8 bases. The germline CDR1 and CDR2 sequences are LNHDA and SQIVND (reference sequence). The J segment lost 2 bases and the V segment lost 3 bases, leaving 3 bases of the junction unmatched. The CDR3 spans 14 residues. CDR3 loop: CASSIGQGAYEQYF. The CDR3 coding sequence is TGTGCCAGTAGTATCGGACAGGGTGCCTACGAGCAGTACTTC. The full variable domain, completed using reference TRBV19 and TRBJ2-7, is DGGITQSPKYLFRKEGQNVTLSCEQNLNHDAMYWYRQDPGQGLRLIYYSQIVNDFQKGDIAEGYSVSREKKESFPLTVTSAQKNPTAFYLCASSIGQGAYEQYFGPGTRLTVT.

V gene TRBV9 combines with J gene TRBJ1-6, with 7 positions matching TRBD1. Germline V gene data show CDR1 as SGDLS and CDR2 as YYNGEE. The CDR3 runs to 12 residues. J was trimmed by 7 bases and V by 7 bases; bases with no gene match: 2. The CDR3 nucleotides read TGTGCCAGCGGGACAGTCAATTCACCCCTCCACTTT. It encodes CASGTVNSPLHF.